This T cell receptor (beta chain) was identified during a study of OX40 agonist ivuxolimab in advanced cancers. Regarding the study as a whole: The expanded peripheral T cells' antigen specificity was not determined.

Generated by immunoSEQ multiplex PCR, the TCRdb table keeps only in-frame clones and is missing some. The sample carries around 19,000 clones, around 85% recorded once. CDR1 is LNHDA and CDR2 is SQIVND in the germline V gene (reference sequence). J gave up 6 bases and V 7 bases, and 8 bases lay outside the gene matches. CDR3 length: 15 amino acids. Only a few counts were recorded for this clone. Antigen specificity is unknown. Material: CD4+ or CD8+ T cells sorted from blood, obtained in a trial of the OX40 agonist ivuxolimab. The sequence came from an adult with an advanced solid tumor such as melanoma, head and neck, liver or kidney cancer. The chain is built from TRBV19 and TRBJ1-6; TRBD1 agrees at 8 bases. This chain's CDR3 is CASKDRVDPNSPLHF. CDR3 bases: TGTGCCAGTAAGGACAGGGTGGATCCTAATTCACCCCTCCACTTT.